The present entry profiles one TCR beta chain with its context. This record belongs to a study of blood T cell repertoires in COVID-19. Study-level background: T cells, B-cell-depleted T cells, or PBMCs supplied cDNA or gDNA.

Here immunoSEQ multiplex PCR was the method, and the copy in TCRdb shows in-frame clones only, minus some. The sample contains under 200,000 clones, approximately 81% of which appear only once. The CDR3 runs 16 residues. Germline V gene lookup returns CDR1 MNHEY and CDR2 SMNVEV (reference sequence). Trimming left V 3 bases short and J 0 bases short, with 9 bases between. The clonotype originates from a woman between 40 and 55 years old with acute COVID-19. This chain connects TRBV27 to TRBJ2-6; the D gene is possibly TRBD1 (6 bases). The sequencing sample was made of PBMCs or T cells enriched from blood (not recorded which). The CDR3 nucleotides read TGTGCCAGCAGTTTTAACAGGGCCTCTGGGGCCAACGTCCTGACTTTC. Its translation: CASSFNRASGANVLTF. The complete variable domain, with remaining parts taken from reference TRBV27 and TRBJ2-6, reads EAQVTQNPRYLITVTGKKLTVTCSQNMNHEYMSWYRQDPGLGLRQIYYSMNVEVTDKGDVPEGYKVSRKEKRNFPLILESPSPNQTSLYFCASSFNRASGANVLTFGAGSRLTVL.